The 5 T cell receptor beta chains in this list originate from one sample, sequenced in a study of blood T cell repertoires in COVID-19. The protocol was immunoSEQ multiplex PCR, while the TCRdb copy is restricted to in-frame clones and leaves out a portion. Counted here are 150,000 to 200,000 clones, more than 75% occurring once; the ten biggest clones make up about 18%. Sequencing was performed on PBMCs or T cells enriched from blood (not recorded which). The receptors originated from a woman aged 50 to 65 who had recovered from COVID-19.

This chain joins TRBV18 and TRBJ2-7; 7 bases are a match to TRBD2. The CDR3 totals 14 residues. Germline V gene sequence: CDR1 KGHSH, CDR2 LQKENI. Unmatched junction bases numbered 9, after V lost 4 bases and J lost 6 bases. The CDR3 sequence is CASSHGRVTGEQYF. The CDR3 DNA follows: TGTGCCAGCTCACATGGGAGGGTAACGGGCGAGCAGTACTTC.

This CDR3 reads CASTSTGALADTQYF. Here the CDR3 DNA reads TGTGCCAGCACCTCGACAGGGGCTTTGGCAGATACGCAGTATTTT. The rearrangement joins TRBV19 to TRBJ2-3; 8 positions agree with TRBD1. CDR1 and CDR2 (germline): LNHDA, SQIVND (reference sequence). The CDR3 is made up of 15 amino acids. Losses at the gene ends were 9 bases for V and 4 bases for J; bases not matched to a gene: 12.

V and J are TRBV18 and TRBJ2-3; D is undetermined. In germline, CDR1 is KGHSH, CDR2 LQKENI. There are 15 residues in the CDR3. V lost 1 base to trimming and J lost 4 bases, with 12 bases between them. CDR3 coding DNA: TGTGCCAGCTCACCACTTCCTCTGGCAGCAGATACGCAGTATTTT. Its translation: CASSPLPLAADTQYF.

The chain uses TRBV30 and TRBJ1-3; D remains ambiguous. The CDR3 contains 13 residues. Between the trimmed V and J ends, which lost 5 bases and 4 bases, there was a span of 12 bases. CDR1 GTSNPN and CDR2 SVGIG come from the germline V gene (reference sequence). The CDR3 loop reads CAWDPAEGNTIYF. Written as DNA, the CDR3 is TGTGCCTGGGACCCGGCGGAGGGAAACACCATATATTTT. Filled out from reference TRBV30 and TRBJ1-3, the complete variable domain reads SQTIHQWPATLVQPVGSPLSLECTVEGTSNPNLYWYRQAAGRGLQLLFYSVGIGQISSEVPQNLSASRPQDRQFILSSKKLLLSDSGFYLCAWDPAEGNTIYFGEGSWLTVV.

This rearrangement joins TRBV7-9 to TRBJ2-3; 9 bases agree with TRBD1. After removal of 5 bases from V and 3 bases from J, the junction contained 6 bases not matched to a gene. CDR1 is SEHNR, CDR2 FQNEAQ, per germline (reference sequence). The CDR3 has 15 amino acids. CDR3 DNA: TGTGCCAGCAGCCTAAACAGGGGGCGGACAGATACGCAGTATTTT. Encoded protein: CASSLNRGRTDTQYF.